These 25 T cell receptor beta chains came from one sample sequenced in a study of radiotherapy plus CTLA-4 blockade in lung cancer. The data were produced by immunoSEQ multiplex PCR, yet TCRdb's version contains in-frame clones alone and is incomplete. Of 53,000 or so clones in the sample, less than 85% were seen once. The source material was peripheral blood, sampled from a patient treated with radiotherapy plus ipilimumab. These receptors originate from a human donor with non-small cell lung cancer who had stable disease on radiotherapy plus ipilimumab.

This chain uses TRBV25-1 with TRBJ1-6, with D maybe TRBD1 (5 bases). Trimming removed 3 bases from V and 7 bases from J, with 13 bases in between. Germline CDR1 and CDR2: MGHDK and SYGVNS. The CDR3 is 15 amino acids. The CDR3 DNA sequence: TGTGCCAGCAGTGATTACAGGACACGGAATTCACCCCTCCACTTT. It encodes CASSDYRTRNSPLHF. The variable domain in full, completed from reference TRBV25-1 and TRBJ1-6, reads EADIYQTPRYLVIGTGKKITLECSQTMGHDKMYWYQQDPGMELHLIHYSYGVNSTEKGDLSSESTVSRIRTEHFPLTLESARPSHTSQYLCASSDYRTRNSPLHFGNGTRLTVT.

The V gene is TRBV7-9, the J gene TRBJ1-6; D is uncertain. CDR1 and CDR2 from the germline V gene are SEHNR and FQNEAQ (reference sequence). V was shortened by 5 bases and J by 6 bases, with 11 bases between the two germline ends. The CDR3 runs 14 residues. The CDR3 coding sequence is TGTGCCAGCAGCCCCGCGGTTAGTAATTCACCCCTCCACTTT. It is translated as CASSPAVSNSPLHF.

The chain is built from TRBV6-5 and TRBJ1-5; 8 bases are shared with TRBD1. The CDR3 covers 14 residues. Germline V gives CDR1 MNHEY, CDR2 SVGAGI. The trim removed 5 bases at V and 7 bases at J, leaving 7 bases unmatched. The DNA for the CDR3 is TGTGCCAGCAGTAGGACAGGGAGGACGCAGCCCCAGCATTTT. It codes for CASSRTGRTQPQHF.

The table lists this clone with a count of one. The V and J genes are TRBV7-2 and TRBJ1-2; TRBD1 matches 10 bases. This CDR3 has 14 residues. Per germline, CDR1 SGHTA and CDR2 FQGNSA. V was clipped by 7 bases and J by 5 bases; unmatched bases: 7. This chain's CDR3 is CASTPGQGIYGYTF. CDR3 sequence (DNA): TGTGCCAGCACCCCGGGACAGGGGATTTATGGCTACACCTTC. Filled out from reference TRBV7-2 and TRBJ1-2, the complete variable domain reads GAGVSQSPSNKVTEKGKDVELRCDPISGHTALYWYRQSLGQGLEFLIYFQGNSAPDKSGLPSDRFSAERTGGSVSTLTIQRTQQEDSAVYLCASTPGQGIYGYTFGSGTRLTVV.

This clone has just a few counts. The chain has TRBV7-9 and TRBJ1-3; no firm D call. V lost 4 bases to trimming and J lost 0 bases, with 10 bases between them. Germline lookup yields CDR1 SEHNR and CDR2 FQNEAQ (reference sequence). This CDR3 region has 15 residues. The CDR3 coding sequence is TGTGCCAGCAGCTCAAGTCAGAACTCTGGAAACACCATATATTTT. Its protein is CASSSSQNSGNTIYF.

The chain links TRBV19 to TRBJ1-4, with 7 bases aligning to TRBD1. The V gene end was trimmed by 6 bases and the J gene end by 0 bases; junction bases not matched to a gene: 4. CDR1 and CDR2 from the germline V gene are LNHDA and SQIVND (reference sequence). CDR3 size: 15 residues. CDR3 in amino acids: CASRVGQATNEKLFF. The CDR3 DNA reads TGTGCCAGTAGGGTTGGACAGGCAACTAATGAAAAACTGTTTTTT.

The chain employs TRBV5-1 and TRBJ1-2; D not certain. Deletions cut 1 base from V and 8 bases from J, with 18 bases between. Germline lookup yields CDR1 SGHRS and CDR2 YFSETQ. This CDR3 spans 15 amino acids. Here the CDR3 reads CASSLLGGTLGGYTF. The DNA for the CDR3 is TGCGCCAGCAGCTTGCTGGGTGGCACTCTAGGGGGCTACACCTTC.

This clone was recorded once. V and J are TRBV28 and TRBJ2-3; tentative D call: TRBD2 (5 bases). Trimming removed 9 bases from V and 4 bases from J, with 20 bases in between. The length of the CDR3 is 15 residues. Germline CDR1 and CDR2: MDHEN and SYDVKM. The CDR3 region is CASFSPGRGPDTQYF. DNA of the CDR3: TGTGCCAGTTTTTCCCCGGGAAGAGGTCCAGATACGCAGTATTTT.

The rearrangement joins TRBV5-5 to TRBJ2-1; 10 bases match TRBD2. V shed 0 bases, J shed 6 bases, and the junction held 3 bases outside the gene matches. The CDR3 sequence is 15 residues long. The germline CDR1 and CDR2 sequences are SGHKS and YYEKEE (reference sequence). This CDR3 is CASSLVASGGNEQFF. The CDR3 nucleotides are TGTGCCAGCAGCTTGGTGGCTAGCGGGGGCAATGAGCAGTTCTTC.

The rearrangement joins TRBV7-2 to TRBJ1-3; perhaps TRBD1 as D (6 bases). The germline CDR1 and CDR2 sequences are SGHTA and FQGNSA. This CDR3 has 17 amino acids. The V end was cut by 3 bases, the J end by 0 bases, with 15 bases between. CDR3 protein: CASSFRQAHYSGNTIYF. The CDR3 region has the DNA TGTGCCAGCAGCTTTCGACAGGCCCACTACTCTGGAAACACCATATATTTT.

In this sample, this clone turned up once. V gene TRBV5-4 combines with J gene TRBJ1-1; no firm D call. Trimming pared 0 bases from V and 0 bases from J, leaving 6 bases between. The CDR3 covers 14 residues. The germline V gene encodes CDR1 SGHNT and CDR2 YYREEE (reference sequence). The CDR3 DNA reads as TGTGCCAGCAGCTTGGAAGCGGTGAACACTGAAGCTTTCTTT. It translates to CASSLEAVNTEAFF.

The chain employs TRBV28 and TRBJ1-2, with D perhaps matching TRBD1 (6 bases). Deletions cut 2 bases from V and 5 bases from J, with 12 bases between. There are 14 residues in the CDR3. The germline V gene encodes CDR1 MDHEN and CDR2 SYDVKM. For the CDR3, the DNA is TGTGCCAGCAGTTTAAAGGGACAAAGGTATGGCTACACCTTC. Its translation: CASSLKGQRYGYTF.

V and J are TRBV6-1 and TRBJ2-1; TRBD2 matches at 11 bases. The CDR3 consists of 14 residues. Losses at the gene ends were 6 bases for V and 14 bases for J; bases not matched to a gene: 12. Germline lookup yields CDR1 MNHNS and CDR2 SASEGT. CDR3 in DNA: TGTGCCAGCAGCCGAAGCCCGACTAGCGGGGAAAAGTTCTTC. Amino acids: CASSRSPTSGEKFF.

The V and J genes are TRBV29-1 and TRBJ1-2; D is ambiguous. Germline values: CDR1 SQVTM, CDR2 ANQGSEA. The V end lost 2 bases, the J end lost 4 bases, and 11 bases lay between the germline ends. The CDR3 totals 13 residues. The CDR3 protein is CSVERTEFYGYTF. The CDR3 nucleotides read TGCAGCGTTGAACGGACGGAATTCTATGGCTACACCTTC.

The chain links TRBV6-5 to TRBJ1-5; possibly TRBD1 for D (5 bases). The CDR3 runs 15 residues. Trimming left V 6 bases short and J 3 bases short, with 15 bases between. Germline values: CDR1 MNHEY, CDR2 SVGAGI. DNA for the CDR3: TGTGCCAGCAGCTCGACAGCCCTGGACAATCAGCCCCAGCATTTT. Translated, it gives CASSSTALDNQPQHF.

This sequence joins TRBV11-2 and TRBJ2-4; TRBD1 might be the D (5 bases). Deletions cut 1 base from V and 8 bases from J, with 9 bases between. Germline values: CDR1 SGHAT, CDR2 FQNNGV. The CDR3 runs 13 residues. The CDR3 loop is CASSLARDDIQYF. Here the CDR3 DNA reads TGTGCCAGCAGCTTAGCCAGGGATGACATTCAGTACTTC.

This chain connects TRBV6-5 to TRBJ1-5; D remains ambiguous. In germline, CDR1 is MNHEY, CDR2 SVGAGI. V gave up 2 bases and J gave up 0 bases, with 5 bases separating them. CDR3 length: 14 amino acids. CDR3 in amino acids: CASSYGNSNQPQHF. The CDR3 region has the DNA TGTGCCAGCAGTTACGGAAATAGCAATCAGCCCCAGCATTTT.

A note on this clone: One junction end does not reproduce the germline sequence, and a read error may be involved. The chain combines TRBV27 with TRBJ2-1; D is unclear. This CDR3 is built from 13 residues. Germline CDR1 MNHEY, CDR2 SMNVEV (reference sequence). The CDR3 DNA reads TGTGCCAGCAGTTTTGGAATCTACAATGGGCAGTTCTTC. Translated: CASSFGIYNGQFF.

The chain combines TRBV19 with TRBJ1-2; possibly TRBD1 for D (5 bases). Germline lookup yields CDR1 LNHDA and CDR2 SQIVND (reference sequence). The V gene lost 5 bases and the J gene lost 3 bases, with 13 bases spanning the gap. The CDR3 length is 14 residues. CDR3 protein: CASSQGGSDYGYTF. CDR3 nucleotide sequence: TGTGCCAGTAGTCAGGGTGGGTCTGACTATGGCTACACCTTC.

The chain links TRBV28 to TRBJ1-2, with a tentative D call TRBD1 (6 bases). Trimming left V 5 bases short and J 2 bases short, with 24 bases between. The CDR3 length is 18 residues. Germline lookup yields CDR1 MDHEN and CDR2 SYDVKM. The chain's CDR3 is CASSVGILRGAGNYGYTF. For the CDR3, the DNA is TGTGCCAGCAGTGTCGGGATTTTGCGGGGGGCAGGGAACTATGGCTACACCTTC.

The genes are TRBV19 and TRBJ1-6, with 7 bases lining up with TRBD1. The germline V gene encodes CDR1 LNHDA and CDR2 SQIVND (reference sequence). V lost 6 bases, J lost 11 bases, and 10 bases stayed unmatched. The CDR3 extends over 14 amino acids. The CDR3 DNA is TGTGCCAGTAGCGGGGACAGAGGCACGGCACCCCTCCACTTT. This encodes CASSGDRGTAPLHF.

This clone was counted between two and nine times. The V call is TRBV28, the J call TRBJ1-2; no clear D gene. The CDR3 has 14 amino acids. V lost 5 bases to trimming and J lost 8 bases, with 18 bases between them. Germline V gene lookup returns CDR1 MDHEN and CDR2 SYDVKM. CDR3 loop: CASSPEDRVGGYTF. The CDR3 DNA reads as TGTGCCAGCAGTCCAGAGGATAGGGTAGGCGGCTACACCTTC.

The CDR3 DNA reads as TGTGCCAGCAGTGCCTCAAACACTGAAGCTTTCTTT. This sequence encodes CASSASNTEAFF. J is TRBJ1-1 and V is TRBV6-5; D unresolved. The CDR3 contains 12 residues. V was cut by 5 bases and J by 2 bases, with 6 bases left in between. Germline lookup yields CDR1 MNHEY and CDR2 SVGAGI.

The chain carries TRBV6-1 and TRBJ1-5, with 7 bases lining up with TRBD1. Germline CDR1 reads MNHNS; CDR2 reads SASEGT. V lost 5 bases, J lost 7 bases, and 11 bases stayed unmatched. The CDR3 has 15 residues. The chain's CDR3 is CASSKTGYGWQPQHF. The CDR3 DNA reads TGTGCCAGCAGTAAGACAGGGTACGGCTGGCAGCCCCAGCATTTT.

This clone came up a few times. The chain is built from TRBV28 and TRBJ2-1, with TRBD2 matching over 8 bases. The germline V gene encodes CDR1 MDHEN and CDR2 SYDVKM. Losses at the gene ends were 8 bases for V and 0 bases for J; bases not matched to a gene: 6. The CDR3 runs 15 residues. The CDR3 sequence: CASEPGGVSYNEQFF. CDR3 DNA: TGTGCCAGCGAACCGGGGGGGGTCTCCTACAATGAGCAGTTCTTC.